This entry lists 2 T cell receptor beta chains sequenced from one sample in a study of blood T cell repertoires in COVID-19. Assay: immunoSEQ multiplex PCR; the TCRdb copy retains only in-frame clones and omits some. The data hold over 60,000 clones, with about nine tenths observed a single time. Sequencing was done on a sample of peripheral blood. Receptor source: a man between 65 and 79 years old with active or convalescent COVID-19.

CDR3 region: CASSATGPPLFF. The CDR3 DNA sequence: TGTGCCAGCAGTGCGACAGGGCCGCCGCTGTTTTTT. The chain has TRBV28 and TRBJ2-2, with TRBD1 identical over 7 bases. From germline, CDR1 is MDHEN and CDR2 SYDVKM. The CDR3 contains 12 residues. The trim removed 5 bases at V and 13 bases at J, leaving 7 bases unmatched.

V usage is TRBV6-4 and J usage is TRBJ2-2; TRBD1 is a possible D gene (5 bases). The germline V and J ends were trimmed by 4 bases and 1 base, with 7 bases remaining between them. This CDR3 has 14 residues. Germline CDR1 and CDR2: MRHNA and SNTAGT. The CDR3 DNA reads TGTGCCAGCAGTGCCGGACAGAACACCGGGGAGCTGTTTTTT. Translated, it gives CASSAGQNTGELFF.